This T cell receptor beta chain was observed in a study of immune aging and cytomegalovirus after organ transplant (dated by TCRdb to the early 2020s). About the full investigation: Three-drug immunosuppression with prednisone, tacrolimus, and mycophenolate was given to all transplant recipients. General study outcomes and caveats: Large clones contained a bigger proportion of TEMRA cells, and over time the seven largest clones (around 1,900 cells) picked up aged and TEMRA cells and lost TCM cells. CD57 was not measured in the sequencing data, so a conservative gene-based aging definition was used instead. Following viremia, aged-phenotype cells rose post-transplant in clones of any size, with the rise occurring earlier in large clones (days 200-264) than in small clones.

The time point tag for this specimen amounts to: five sample-tagged time points from pre-transplant (day -1) to day 368 post-transplant, pooled. Thawed PBMC were stimulated for roughly twelve hours with a CMV IE-1 overlapping peptide library without transport inhibitors. After thawing, cells were rested overnight and were then stimulated in R10 medium with CD28/CD49d costimulation. The IE-1 peptide library was composed of 15-amino-acid peptides with overlaps of 11 amino acids. Each time point was barcoded with BD Single-Cell Multiplexing Kit Sample Tags, pooled, and stained with oligo-conjugated anti-CD45RA plus sorting antibodies. A BD FACSAria III was used to sort CMV-responsive CD8+CD137+ and CD4+CD154+ T cells at 4-way purity. Blood samples were drawn into EDTA vacutainers and processed by Ficoll gradient within 1-24 hours. The CDR3 starts with the cysteine, ends with the phenylalanine, and has 12 residues. The entry retains the CDR3 DNA only, 36 bases that are in frame from base 1. From a lookup of the germline V gene (reference sequence), CDR1 and CDR2 are GTSNPN and SVGIG. Cut back by 5 bases and 6 bases, the V and J ends lie 13 bases apart.

The library was prepared using single-cell sequencing. These reads were obtained on an Illumina NovaSeq 6000. For cell capture and library preparation, the team used the BD Rhapsody Targeted mRNA and AbSeq Reagent Kit in a microwell format. The libraries included TCR, sample tags, AbSeq, and targeted mRNA drawn from the Human T-Cell Expression Panel together with custom TOX and TOX2 primers. Libraries were sequenced on an Illumina NovaSeq. The study's own analysis went as follows. The analysis covered about 10,000 cells in total, of which 7,000 to 8,500 were CD8 T cells and 4494 were CD8 T cells with an identifiable TCR CDR3. Raw data were processed with the BD Rhapsody Targeted Analysis Pipeline with V(D)J processing on the Seven Bridges Genomics platform. Quality control, Sample Tag demultiplexing with Lex-BDSMK, clone identification with VDJ Explorer, and Seurat clustering were all done in SeqGeq 1.6.0. Clones making up <1% of CD8 T cells were classified as non-expanded, and clones making up >2.5% of the sample were classified as clonal expansions. Using fastp at Q25 and MiXCR, TCRdb reprocessed the public reads and kept productive beta chains. Rows merge per CDR3 protein into single entries with the most common DNA and genes. Here the V and J calls rest on TCRdb's processing, not on the authors' analysis. The sample contains more than 20,000 distinct CDR3 sequences, roughly 36% of them found a single time. The ten largest clones represent under 30% of the sample.

As for this clonotype: Its recognized antigen is unknown. One base away there is no much larger clone; base qualities are not given.

The specimen was CMV peptide-activated CD4+ and CD8+ T cells sorted from blood, collected at five time points, pooled. According to the study, the label for this sample's cell subset or site signals: sorted CD8+CD137+ and CD4+CD154+ T cells after about 12 h CMV IE-1 peptide stimulation. The receptor comes from a female donor who had a heart transplant and CMV viremia. The V and J genes are TRBV30 and TRBJ1-1, with a weak D call of TRBD1 (6 bases match). The CDR3 amino acid sequence is: CAWDGAGAEAFF. The DNA sequence reads TGTGCCTGGGACGGGGCAGGGGCTGAAGCTTTCTTT.